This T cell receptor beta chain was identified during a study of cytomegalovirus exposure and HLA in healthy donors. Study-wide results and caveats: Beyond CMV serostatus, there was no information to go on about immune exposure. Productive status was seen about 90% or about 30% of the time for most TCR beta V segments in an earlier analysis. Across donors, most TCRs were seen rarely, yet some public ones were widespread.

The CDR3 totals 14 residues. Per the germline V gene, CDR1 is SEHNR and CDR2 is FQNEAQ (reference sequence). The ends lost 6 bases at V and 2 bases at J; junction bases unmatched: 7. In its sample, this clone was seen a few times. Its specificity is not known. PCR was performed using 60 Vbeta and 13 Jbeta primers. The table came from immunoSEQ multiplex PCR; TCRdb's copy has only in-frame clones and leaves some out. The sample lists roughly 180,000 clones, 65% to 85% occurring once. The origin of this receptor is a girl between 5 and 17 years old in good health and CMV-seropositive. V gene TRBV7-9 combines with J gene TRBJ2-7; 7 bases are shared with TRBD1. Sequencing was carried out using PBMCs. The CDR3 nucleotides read TGTGCCAGCAGGACTGACAGGGTCCCCTACGAGCAGTACTTC. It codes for CASRTDRVPYEQYF.